A single sample gave rise to the 2 T cell receptor beta chains below, sequenced in a study of blood T cell repertoires in COVID-19. Profiling relied on immunoSEQ multiplex PCR, and the TCRdb table lists in-frame clones only, not all of them. The sample records around 160,000 clones, over 70% being singletons. Sequencing was carried out using PBMCs or T cells enriched from blood (not recorded which). The receptors were sampled from a man between 45 and 60 years old who had recovered from COVID-19.

This clone came up once. The chain has TRBV27 and TRBJ1-5; D is unclear. CDR3 length: 15 residues. In germline, CDR1 is MNHEY, CDR2 SMNVEV (reference sequence). V was cut by 6 bases and J by 2 bases, with 14 bases left in between. The CDR3 sequence: CASSANQAGNQPQHF. CDR3 DNA sequence: TGTGCCAGCAGCGCTAACCAGGCCGGCAATCAGCCCCAGCATTTT.

This chain links TRBV7-3 with TRBJ2-1; 8 nucleotides line up with TRBD2. Looked up from germline, CDR1 is SGHTA and CDR2 is FQGTGA. The V and J ends lost 1 base and 5 bases, in that order; junction bases with no gene match: 7. This CDR3 spans 16 amino acids. The CDR3 reads CASSLIRGGRNNEQFF. The CDR3 bases are TGTGCCAGCAGCTTAATTCGGGGGGGCCGGAACAATGAGCAGTTCTTC.